Reported below is one TCR beta chain. The source of the sample is a study of blood T cell repertoires in COVID-19. The wider study: The origin of the acute and convalescent COVID-19 samples was the United States, Italy and Spain. The analysed material was cDNA or gDNA that came from T cells, B-cell-depleted T cells, or PBMCs.

V dropped 5 bases and J dropped 4 bases, with 12 bases sitting between them. The germline V gene has CDR1 SNHLY and CDR2 FYNNEI. CDR3 size: 14 residues. Seattle's cohort entered during active infection and was followed longitudinally. Original processing notes: Scientists estimated how many nucleated cells there were by amplifying reference gene primers. Generated by immunoSEQ multiplex PCR, the TCRdb table keeps only in-frame clones and is missing some. V, J and clone size reflect that table, while D and trimming were determined from the DNA. The sample gives roughly 110,000 clones, more than 80% of which show up once; about 5.5% is in the top ten.

V usage is TRBV2 and J usage is TRBJ2-1; TRBD1 might be the D (6 bases). This receptor was identified in a woman aged 60-75 years with COVID-19, enrolled during active disease. The material sequenced was peripheral blood. CDR3 loop: CASSTSRGYNEQFF. CDR3 in DNA: TGTGCCAGCAGTACCTCGAGGGGGTACAATGAGCAGTTCTTC.